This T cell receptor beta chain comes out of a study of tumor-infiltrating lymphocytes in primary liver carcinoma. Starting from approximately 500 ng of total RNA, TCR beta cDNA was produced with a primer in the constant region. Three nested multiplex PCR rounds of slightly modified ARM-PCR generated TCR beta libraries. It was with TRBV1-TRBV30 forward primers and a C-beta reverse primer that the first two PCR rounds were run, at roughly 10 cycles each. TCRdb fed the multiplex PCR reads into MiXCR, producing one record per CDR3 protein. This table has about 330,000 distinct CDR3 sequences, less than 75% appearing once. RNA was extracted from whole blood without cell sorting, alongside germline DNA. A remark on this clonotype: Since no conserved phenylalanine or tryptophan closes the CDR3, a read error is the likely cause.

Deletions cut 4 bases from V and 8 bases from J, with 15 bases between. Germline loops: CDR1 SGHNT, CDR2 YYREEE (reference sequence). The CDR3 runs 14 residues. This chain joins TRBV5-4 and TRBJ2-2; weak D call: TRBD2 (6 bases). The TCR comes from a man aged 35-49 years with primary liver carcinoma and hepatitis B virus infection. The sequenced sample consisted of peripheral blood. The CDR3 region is CASSALTSFGELFI. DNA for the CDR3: TGTGCCAGCAGCGCCTTAACTAGCTTTGGGGAGCTGTTTATT.